A selection of T cell receptor beta chains follows, all from one sample in a study of blood T cell repertoires in COVID-19. Generated by immunoSEQ multiplex PCR, the TCRdb table keeps only in-frame clones and is missing some. The profile covers 300,000 to 400,000 clones, with over 70% appearing a single time and about 6% taken by the ten largest. The sequenced sample was peripheral blood. Receptor source: a woman aged 50 to 60 with COVID-19, enrolled during active disease. Each CDR3 is given with its conserved first and last residue. D genes are given only for firm matches. Where a row states a size, it is once, few, many or the class of an expanded clone; other rows omit it.

size,V,D,J,DNA,CDR3
-,TRBV18,TRBD1,TRBJ2-7,TGTGCCAGCTCCCCACAGGGACAGGGGAGCGGCCACGAGCAGTACTTC,CASSPQGQGSGHEQYF
-,TRBV30,-,TRBJ2-1,TGTGCCTGGACCGCCCGTCTATTGTTGGATGAGCAGTTCTTC,CAWTARLLLDEQFF
-,TRBV5-8,-,TRBJ1-5,TGTGCCAGCAGCTTTCGTCAGCCCCAGCATTTT,CASSFRQPQHF
few,TRBV10-3,TRBD1,TRBJ1-1,TGTGCCATCAGGGGGACAGAATCCCGTACTGAAGCTTTCTTT,CAIRGTESRTEAFF
-,TRBV3-1/TRBV3-2,-,TRBJ2-7,TGTGCCAGCAGCCGACAGAACTACGAGCAGTACTTC,CASSRQNYEQYF
-,TRBV9,TRBD1,TRBJ2-1,TGTGCCAGCACATTACAGGGGAGATCCTACAATGAGCAGTTCTTC,CASTLQGRSYNEQFF
-,TRBV21-1,-,TRBJ1-4,TGTGCCAGCAGCAAAGTTAATAGAGACAGGGGGACGGGTAATGAAAAACTGTTTTTT,CASSKVNRDRGTGNEKLFF
-,TRBV18,TRBD1,TRBJ2-5,TGTGCCAGCTCACCCCGGGACAGGCCTGAAGAGACCCAGTACTTC,CASSPRDRPEETQYF
-,TRBV5-1,-,TRBJ2-7,TGCGCCAGCAGCCCCTCTGGCAGTTTATCCTACGAGCAGTACTTC,CASSPSGSLSYEQYF
-,TRBV24-1,-,TRBJ1-6,TGTGCCACCAGTGATTCGCGGGGGGGGCCGTATAATTCACCCCTCCACTTT,CATSDSRGGPYNSPLHF
-,TRBV30,TRBD1,TRBJ1-2,TGTGCCTGGAGCCGGGACAGAAACTATGGCTACACCTTC,CAWSRDRNYGYTF
-,TRBV5-6,TRBD1,TRBJ2-3,TGTGCCAGCAGTCCGGACAGGGGTTTCCCAGATACGCAGTATTTT,CASSPDRGFPDTQYF
-,TRBV6-5,TRBD1,TRBJ2-7,TGTGCCAGCATCCGAACAGGGGCCTTCTACGAGCAGTACTTC,CASIRTGAFYEQYF
-,TRBV5-8,TRBD2,TRBJ2-1,TGTGCCAGCAGCCGTGGCGGGGGCTACAATGAGCAGTTCTTC,CASSRGGGYNEQFF
once,TRBV3-1/TRBV3-2,TRBD2,TRBJ2-2,TGTGCCAGCAGCATGGGACTAGCGGGTAACACCGGGGAGCTGTTTTTT,CASSMGLAGNTGELFF
-,TRBV5-1,TRBD2,TRBJ2-3,TGCGCCAGCAGCTTGACTCGTTCTAGCGGGGGTAGGGTCACAGATACGCAGTATTTT,CASSLTRSSGGRVTDTQYF
-,TRBV7-7,TRBD1,TRBJ2-1,TGTGCTAGCAGCTTGACAGGGGGCAATGAGCAGTTCTTC,CASSLTGGNEQFF
-,TRBV27,TRBD1,TRBJ1-1,TGTGCCAGCAGTTATCGGACAGGGATAGAAGCTTTCTTT,CASSYRTGIEAFF
few,TRBV27,TRBD1,TRBJ2-7,TGTGCCAGCAGTCCCGGGACAGGGGGTTTCGAGCAGTACTTC,CASSPGTGGFEQYF
few,TRBV24-1,-,TRBJ2-7,TGTGCCACCAGTGATTTGCCCGGGAGAGAGCCCTACGAGCAGTACTTC,CATSDLPGREPYEQYF
-,TRBV19,TRBD2,TRBJ2-1,TGTGCCAGTAGCCCCGGGACTAGCGGGAGGTTGGAGCAGTTCTTC,CASSPGTSGRLEQFF
-,TRBV21-1,-,TRBJ2-5,TGTGCCAGCAGCAAAACCGGACTCAAGGAAGAGACCCAGTACTTC,CASSKTGLKEETQYF
-,TRBV29-1,-,TRBJ1-2,TGCAGCGTCAAGACTGACGGCTACACCTTC,CSVKTDGYTF
once,TRBV19,TRBD2,TRBJ2-2,TGTGCCAGTAGATCACCGGGACTACTCATAGCCGGGGAGCTGTTTTTT,CASRSPGLLIAGELFF
-,TRBV5-1,-,TRBJ1-2,TGCGCCAGCAGTTTGGGCGCGCGGGGCTACACCTTC,CASSLGARGYTF
-,TRBV3-1/TRBV3-2,-,TRBJ2-2,TGTGCCAGCAGCCAAGTACAGAAGAACACCGGGGAGCTGTTTTTT,CASSQVQKNTGELFF
once,TRBV6-5,TRBD2,TRBJ2-1,TGTGCCACCCGGGGCCGACTAGCCGATCTTAATGAGCAGTTCTTC,CATRGRLADLNEQFF
-,TRBV4-2,-,TRBJ2-2,TGTGCCAGCAGCCAAGATTTGAGTACTAGACGGATGCGGAACACCGGGGAGCTGTTTTTT,CASSQDLSTRRMRNTGELFF
-,TRBV24-1,TRBD1,TRBJ1-1,TGTGCCACCCGACGGACAGGGGGTAACACTGAAGCTTTCTTT,CATRRTGGNTEAFF
-,TRBV6-5,TRBD1,TRBJ1-2,TGTGCCAGCACCGCCCAGGGGGCCTCTAACTATGGCTACACCTTC,CASTAQGASNYGYTF
few,TRBV29-1,-,TRBJ2-7,TGCAGCGTTGAAGGACAGGACTTCTACGAGCAGTACTTC,CSVEGQDFYEQYF
-,TRBV25-1,-,TRBJ2-1,TGTGCCAGCAGTGTCCAGGCAAGCTCCTACAATGAGCAGTTCTTC,CASSVQASSYNEQFF
-,TRBV6-2/TRBV6-3,TRBD1,TRBJ1-2,TGTGCCAGCAGTTACTCCGGGGGACAGTCGGGTGGCTACACCTTC,CASSYSGGQSGGYTF
few,TRBV6-1,TRBD2,TRBJ2-3,TGTGCCAGCAGTGAACTAGCGGGAGGGCCAGATACGCAGTATTTT,CASSELAGGPDTQYF
-,TRBV6-5,TRBD2,TRBJ2-2,TGTGCCAGCTCTAGCGGAAGAAACACCGGGGAGCTGTTTTTT,CASSSGRNTGELFF
few,TRBV2,-,TRBJ2-1,TGTGCCAGCAGGGGGGACACCGGAATGGATGAGCAGTTCTTC,CASRGDTGMDEQFF
-,TRBV27,-,TRBJ2-7,TGTGCCAGCAGGGAGCGGACCTACGAGCAGTACTTC,CASRERTYEQYF
many,TRBV19,-,TRBJ1-2,TGTGCCACCGCGCGGGGGTGGGACTATGGCTACACCTTC,CATARGWDYGYTF
once,TRBV6-5,TRBD1,TRBJ2-7,TGTGCCAGCCGGGACAGGGGACCATACGAGCAGTACTTC,CASRDRGPYEQYF
-,TRBV28,-,TRBJ2-7,TGTGCCAGCACCCTGCCCGGGGTATCCTACGAGCAGTACTTC,CASTLPGVSYEQYF
-,TRBV9,TRBD2,TRBJ2-3,TGTGCCAGCAGCATCCTTAGCGGGAGTCGCACAGATACGCAGTATTTT,CASSILSGSRTDTQYF